These 19 T cell receptor beta chains were all obtained from the same sample, sequenced in a study of T cells in Graves' hyperthyroidism and ophthalmopathy. Researchers amplified the TCR beta CDR3 regions from RNA transcripts. The HTBI set primed first-round TCR CDR3 RT-PCR. TCRdb independently ran MiXCR on the multiplex PCR reads; one entry per CDR3 protein. This sample has a few hundred thousand distinct CDR3 sequences, with 15% to 18% found just once. Sequenced: blood. These TCRs come from a woman aged 30 to 39 with Graves' hyperthyroidism.

This clonotype was detected a few times. The rearrangement links TRBV19 to TRBJ2-7; 12 bases are shared with TRBD1. This CDR3 has 15 amino acids. Germline-derived CDR1 and CDR2 are LNHDA and SQIVND (reference sequence). The V and J ends lost 4 bases and 5 bases, in that order; junction bases with no gene match: 6. CDR3 DNA sequence: TGTGCCAGTAGTAATTCCGGGACAGGGGGCAACGAGCAGTACTTC. It is translated as CASSNSGTGGNEQYF.

There are many counts of this clonotype. V gene TRBV13 combines with J gene TRBJ1-2, with no clear D. The germline V gene encodes CDR1 PRHDT and CDR2 FYEKMQ (reference sequence). Trimming cost V 2 bases and J 12 bases, with 10 bases left between them. The CDR3 has 11 residues. The CDR3 region has the DNA TGTGCCAGCAGCTTACAGGTCAGGCACACCTTC. Translation: CASSLQVRHTF. Variable domain in full (rest from reference TRBV13 and TRBJ1-2): AAGVIQSPRHLIKEKRETATLKCYPIPRHDTVYWYQQGPGQDPQFLISFYEKMQSDKGSIPDRFSAQQFSDYHSELNMSSLELGDSALYFCASSLQVRHTFGSGTRLTVV.

This clonotype has ten or more counts. The genes are TRBV5-1 and TRBJ2-1, with 8 bases matching TRBD2. The CDR3 has 19 residues. The ends lost 0 bases at V and 0 bases at J; junction bases unmatched: 11. Germline CDR1 and CDR2: SGHRS and YFSETQ. The CDR3 protein is CASSLVVPGGVSSYNEQFF. In DNA, the CDR3 is TGCGCCAGCAGCTTGGTGGTCCCGGGGGGGGTGAGCTCCTACAATGAGCAGTTCTTC.

This clonotype has ten or more counts. This chain links TRBV4-1 with TRBJ2-3; the D is unclear. Trimming took off 4 bases at V and 10 bases at J, with 18 bases between the two ends. Germline lookup yields CDR1 MGHRA and CDR2 YSYEKL. The CDR3 length is 14 residues. CDR3 in amino acids: CASSPALEFEPQYF. CDR3 DNA sequence: TGCGCCAGCAGCCCGGCCTTGGAGTTCGAGCCGCAGTATTTT.

The V call is TRBV29-1, the J call TRBJ2-3, with 8 bases fitting TRBD2. Per germline, CDR1 SQVTM and CDR2 ANQGSEA. This CDR3 region has 16 residues. Trimming removed 2 bases from V and 2 bases from J; junction bases left unmatched: 9. CDR3 sequence reads: CSVESPASGYTDTQYF. In nucleotides, the CDR3 is TGCAGCGTTGAATCCCCTGCTAGCGGGTACACAGATACGCAGTATTTT.

This clonotype was seen at least ten times. The chain uses TRBV7-2 and TRBJ1-2; 7 nucleotides align to TRBD1. The V and J ends lost 4 bases and 4 bases, in that order; junction bases with no gene match: 6. The CDR3 length is 14 residues. Germline values: CDR1 SGHTA, CDR2 FQGNSA. The CDR3 here is CASSSSGDSYGYTF. In DNA form, the CDR3 reads TGTGCCAGCAGCTCCTCCGGGGACAGCTATGGCTACACCTTC.

This clonotype occurred a few times. V usage is TRBV12-3 or TRBV12-4 and J usage is TRBJ2-3, with a weak D call TRBD2 (5 bases). The CDR3 consists of 14 residues. V shed 6 bases and J shed 4 bases, with 14 bases lying between them. CDR3 loop: CASRDSMLPDTQYF. In DNA, the CDR3 is TGTGCCAGCAGGGACTCCATGTTGCCAGATACGCAGTATTTT.

The V gene is TRBV2, the J gene TRBJ1-1; D possibly corresponds to TRBD1 (5 bases). The germline V gene encodes CDR1 SNHLY and CDR2 FYNNEI. Trimming pared 7 bases from V and 5 bases from J, leaving 14 bases between. There are 13 residues in the CDR3. CDR3 nucleotide sequence: TGTGCCAGCATCCCGGCGGGACCGACTGAAGCTTTCTTT. This encodes CASIPAGPTEAFF.

As regards this clonotype: A read error is possible here, since a much larger clone lies one base away. This chain connects TRBV7-2 to TRBJ1-1; the D is unclear. The CDR3 sequence is 13 residues long. Trimming took 2 bases from V and 8 from J, leaving 12 bases between them. Germline V gene lookup returns CDR1 SGHTA and CDR2 FQGNSA. The CDR3 DNA sequence: TGTGCCAGCAGCTTACAGTGGGATTCGGAAGCTTTCTTT. Its translation: CASSLQWDSEAFF.

The sample holds many counts of this clonotype. The chain carries TRBV2 and TRBJ2-7; D gene ambiguous. Germline V lookup: CDR1 SNHLY, CDR2 FYNNEI. V lost 3 bases and J 0 bases, leaving 3 bases between the germline ends. The CDR3 covers 12 residues. The CDR3 coding sequence is TGTGCCAGCAGTGACAACTCCTACGAGCAGTACTTC. As protein: CASSDNSYEQYF. The variable domain in full, with the rest retrieved from reference TRBV2 and TRBJ2-7, is EPEVTQTPSHQVTQMGQEVILRCVPISNHLYFYWYRQILGQKVEFLVSFYNNEISEKSEIFDDQFSVERPDGSNFTLKIRSTKLEDSAMYFCASSDNSYEQYFGPGTRLTVT.

This clonotype was seen a handful of times. The CDR3 DNA is TGTGCCAGCAGCGTAGGGGGACCCTGGCCCGGGGAGCTGTTTTTT. It is translated as CASSVGGPWPGELFF. This chain joins TRBV9 and TRBJ2-2; D possibly matches TRBD1 or TRBD2 (5 bases each). Germline V gene lookup returns CDR1 SGDLS and CDR2 YYNGEE. This CDR3 has 15 amino acids. The V gene lost 0 bases and the J gene lost 6 bases, with 12 bases spanning the gap. Filled out from reference TRBV9 and TRBJ2-2, the complete variable domain reads DSGVTQTPKHLITATGQRVTLRCSPRSGDLSVYWYQQSLDQGLQFLIQYYNGEERAKGNILERFSAQQFPDLHSELNLSSLELGDSALYFCASSVGGPWPGELFFGEGSRLTVL.

This clonotype showed up just a few times. V is TRBV6-5 and J is TRBJ2-7; D possibly matches TRBD1 or TRBD2 (5 bases each). The CDR3 spans 16 residues. Trimming left V 0 bases short and J 7 bases short, with 19 bases between. Germline-derived CDR1 and CDR2 are MNHEY and SVGAGI. Here the CDR3 reads CASSYSITGSSGEQYF. DNA of the CDR3: TGTGCCAGCAGTTACTCTATAACAGGATCCTCGGGGGAGCAGTACTTC.

The CDR3: CATSPGSQFRGAASTGELFF. The DNA for the CDR3 is TGTGCCACCAGTCCCGGTTCCCAATTCAGGGGAGCTGCTTCCACCGGGGAGCTGTTTTTT. The rearrangement joins TRBV24-1 to TRBJ2-2, with a weak D call TRBD1 (6 bases). Trimming stripped 6 bases from V and 4 bases from J, with 29 bases between. Germline V gene data show CDR1 as KGHDR and CDR2 as SFDVKD. CDR3 length equals 20 residues.

This chain uses TRBV6-1 with TRBJ2-4, with D possibly being TRBD1 or TRBD2 (5 bases each). V lost 5 bases and J lost 16, with 15 bases in between. The CDR3 totals 11 residues. Germline-derived CDR1 and CDR2 are MNHNS and SASEGT. This CDR3 is CASSSGPREYF. CDR3 DNA: TGTGCCAGCAGTTCGGGACCTAGGGAATACTTC.

The genes are TRBV7-6 and TRBJ1-3; no reliable D call. Deletions cut 5 bases from V and 0 bases from J, with 11 bases between. The CDR3 runs to 15 residues. Looked up from germline, CDR1 is SGHVS and CDR2 is FNYEAQ. CDR3 nucleotide sequence: TGTGCCAGCAGCGTCGCCGTCGGCTCTGGAAACACCATATATTTT. Translation gives CASSVAVGSGNTIYF.

This clonotype occurred many times. The chain combines TRBV20-1 with TRBJ2-3; 9 nucleotides agree with TRBD2. The V and J ends lost 1 base and 6 bases, in that order; junction bases with no gene match: 8. Germline values: CDR1 DFQATT, CDR2 SNEGSKA (reference sequence). This CDR3 has 15 amino acids. The DNA of the CDR3 is TGCAGTGCTAGAGCTGCCGGGACTAGCATGGATACGCAGTATTTT. Residues: CSARAAGTSMDTQYF.

The chain is built from TRBV28 and TRBJ1-4, with D possibly TRBD1 on 6 matching bases. Germline V gives CDR1 MDHEN, CDR2 SYDVKM. V was trimmed by 6 bases and J by 0 bases, leaving 11 bases between them. The CDR3 is made up of 15 amino acids. The CDR3 DNA follows: TGTGCCAGCAGGGAGGGGGGTGCAACTAATGAAAAACTGTTTTTT. Translating gives CASREGGATNEKLFF.

This clonotype occurred a few times. The rearrangement links TRBV20-1 to TRBJ2-1; D is unclear. The germline V gene has CDR1 DFQATT and CDR2 SNEGSKA (reference sequence). The CDR3 is 13 residues long. V dropped 6 bases and J dropped 2 bases, with 11 bases sitting between them. The CDR3 loop is CSAVASPYNEQFF. The CDR3 nucleotides are TGCAGTGCCGTAGCCTCGCCCTACAATGAGCAGTTCTTC.

This clonotype was detected a few times. The chain combines TRBV28 with TRBJ1-6; 11 nucleotides agree with TRBD1. CDR3 length equals 16 residues. Looked up from germline, CDR1 is MDHEN and CDR2 is SYDVKM. The ends lost 1 base at V and 9 bases at J; junction bases unmatched: 5. This CDR3 is CASSLFVGTGGSPLHF. CDR3 in DNA: TGTGCCAGCAGTTTATTTGTTGGGACAGGGGGTTCACCCCTCCACTTT.